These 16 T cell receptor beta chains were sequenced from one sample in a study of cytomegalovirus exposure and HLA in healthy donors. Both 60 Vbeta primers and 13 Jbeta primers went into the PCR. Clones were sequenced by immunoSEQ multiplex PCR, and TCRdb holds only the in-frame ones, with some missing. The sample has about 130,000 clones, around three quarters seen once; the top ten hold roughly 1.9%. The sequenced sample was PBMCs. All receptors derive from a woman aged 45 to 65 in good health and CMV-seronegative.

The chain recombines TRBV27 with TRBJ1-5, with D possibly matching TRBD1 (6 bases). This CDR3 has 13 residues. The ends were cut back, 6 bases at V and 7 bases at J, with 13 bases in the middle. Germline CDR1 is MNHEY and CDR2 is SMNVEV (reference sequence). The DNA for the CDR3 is TGTGCCAGCAGGACCAGGGGTACCCAGCCCCAGCATTTT. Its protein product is CASRTRGTQPQHF.

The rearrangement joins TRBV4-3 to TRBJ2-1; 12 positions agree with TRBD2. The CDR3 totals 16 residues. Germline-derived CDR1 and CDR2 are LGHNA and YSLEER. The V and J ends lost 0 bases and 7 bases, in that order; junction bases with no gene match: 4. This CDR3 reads CASSQELAGGKNEQFF. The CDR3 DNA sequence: TGCGCCAGCAGCCAAGAGCTAGCGGGAGGGAAGAATGAGCAGTTCTTC.

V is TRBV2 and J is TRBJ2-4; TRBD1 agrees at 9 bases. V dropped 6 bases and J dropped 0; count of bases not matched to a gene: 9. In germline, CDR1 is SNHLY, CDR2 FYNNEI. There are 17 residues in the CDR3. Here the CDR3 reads CASRSRVQGAAKNIQYF. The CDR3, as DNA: TGTGCCAGCAGGAGTAGAGTACAGGGGGCAGCCAAAAACATTCAGTACTTC.

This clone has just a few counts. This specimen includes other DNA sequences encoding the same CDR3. The CDR3 loop is CASSLRETDTQYF. As DNA, the CDR3 is TGTGCCAGCAGCCTGAGGGAAACAGATACGCAGTATTTT. J is TRBJ2-3 and V is TRBV7-9; a possible D gene is TRBD2 (5 bases). Germline CDR1 is SEHNR and CDR2 is FQNEAQ (reference sequence). Trimming took off 5 bases at V and 3 bases at J, with 9 bases between the two ends. The CDR3 consists of 13 residues.

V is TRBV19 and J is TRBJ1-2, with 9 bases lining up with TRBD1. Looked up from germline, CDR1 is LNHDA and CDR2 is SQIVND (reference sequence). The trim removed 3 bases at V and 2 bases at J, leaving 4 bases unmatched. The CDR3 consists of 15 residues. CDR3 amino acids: CASSMPGQGNYGYTF. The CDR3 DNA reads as TGTGCCAGTAGTATGCCGGGACAGGGCAACTATGGCTACACCTTC. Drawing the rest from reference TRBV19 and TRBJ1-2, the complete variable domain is DGGITQSPKYLFRKEGQNVTLSCEQNLNHDAMYWYRQDPGQGLRLIYYSQIVNDFQKGDIAEGYSVSREKKESFPLTVTSAQKNPTAFYLCASSMPGQGNYGYTFGSGTRLTVV.

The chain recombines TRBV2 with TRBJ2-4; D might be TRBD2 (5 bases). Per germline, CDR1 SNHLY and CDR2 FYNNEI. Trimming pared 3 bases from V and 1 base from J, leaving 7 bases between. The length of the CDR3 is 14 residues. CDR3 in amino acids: CASSDEGAKNIQYF. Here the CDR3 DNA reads TGTGCCAGCAGTGACGAGGGCGCCAAAAACATTCAGTACTTC.

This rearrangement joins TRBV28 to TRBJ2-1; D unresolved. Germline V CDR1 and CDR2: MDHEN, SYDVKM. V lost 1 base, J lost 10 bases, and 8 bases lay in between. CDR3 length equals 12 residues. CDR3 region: CASSLSRLEQFF. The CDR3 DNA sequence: TGTGCCAGCAGTTTATCACGGTTGGAGCAGTTCTTC. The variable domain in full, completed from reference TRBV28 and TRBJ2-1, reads DVKVTQSSRYLVKRTGEKVFLECVQDMDHENMFWYRQDPGLGLRLIYFSYDVKMKEKGDIPEGYSVSREKKERFSLILESASTNQTSMYLCASSLSRLEQFFGPGTRLTVL.

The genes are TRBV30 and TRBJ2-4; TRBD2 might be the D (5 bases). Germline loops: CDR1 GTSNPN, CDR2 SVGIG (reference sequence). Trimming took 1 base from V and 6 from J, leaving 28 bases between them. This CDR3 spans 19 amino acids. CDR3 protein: CAWSADLGGGGFRLNIQYF. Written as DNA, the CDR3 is TGTGCCTGGAGTGCGGACCTAGGCGGAGGTGGTTTTAGATTAAACATTCAGTACTTC.

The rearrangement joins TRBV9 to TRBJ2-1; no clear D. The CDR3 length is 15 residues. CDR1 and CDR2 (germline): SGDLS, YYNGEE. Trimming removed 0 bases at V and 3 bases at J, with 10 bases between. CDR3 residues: CASSVGAVGYNEQFF. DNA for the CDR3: TGTGCCAGCAGCGTAGGTGCGGTGGGCTACAATGAGCAGTTCTTC.

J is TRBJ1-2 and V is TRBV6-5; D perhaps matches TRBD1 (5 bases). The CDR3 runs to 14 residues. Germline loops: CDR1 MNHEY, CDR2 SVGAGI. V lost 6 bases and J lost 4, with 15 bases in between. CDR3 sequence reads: CASSRVADIYGYTF. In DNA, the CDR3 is TGTGCCAGCAGCCGCGTGGCGGACATCTATGGCTACACCTTC.

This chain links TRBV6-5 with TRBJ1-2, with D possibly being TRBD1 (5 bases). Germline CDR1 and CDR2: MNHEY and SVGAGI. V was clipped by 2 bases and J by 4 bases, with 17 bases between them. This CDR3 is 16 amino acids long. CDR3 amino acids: CASSYGVSGDGYGYTF. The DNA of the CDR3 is TGTGCCAGCAGTTACGGGGTATCGGGGGACGGCTATGGCTACACCTTC.

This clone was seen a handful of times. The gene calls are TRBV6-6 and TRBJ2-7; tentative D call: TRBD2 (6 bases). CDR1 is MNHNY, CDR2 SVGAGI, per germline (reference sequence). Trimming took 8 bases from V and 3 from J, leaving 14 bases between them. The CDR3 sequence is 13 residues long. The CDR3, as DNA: TGTGCCAGCCCGGGGGTTCGGGGCTACGAGCAGTACGTC. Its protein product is CASPGVRGYEQYV.

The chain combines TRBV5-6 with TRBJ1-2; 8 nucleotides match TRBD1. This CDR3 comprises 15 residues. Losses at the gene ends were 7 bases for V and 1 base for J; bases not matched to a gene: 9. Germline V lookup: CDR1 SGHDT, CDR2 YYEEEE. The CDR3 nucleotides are TGTGCCAGCGCTGAGGCCGGACAGGGTAACTATGGCTACACCTTC. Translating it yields CASAEAGQGNYGYTF.

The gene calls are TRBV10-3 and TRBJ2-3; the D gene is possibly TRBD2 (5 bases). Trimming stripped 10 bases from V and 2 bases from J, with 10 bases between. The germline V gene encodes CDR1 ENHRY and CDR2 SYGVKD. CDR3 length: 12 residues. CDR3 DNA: TGTGCCACGGGGTATAACACAGATACGCAGTATTTT. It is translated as CATGYNTDTQYF.

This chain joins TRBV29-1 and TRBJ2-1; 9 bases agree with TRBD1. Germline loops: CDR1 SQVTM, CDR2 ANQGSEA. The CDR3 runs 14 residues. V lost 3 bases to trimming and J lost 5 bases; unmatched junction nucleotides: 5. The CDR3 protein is CSVDTGGLHNEQFF. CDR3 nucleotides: TGCAGCGTTGATACAGGGGGCCTACACAATGAGCAGTTCTTC.

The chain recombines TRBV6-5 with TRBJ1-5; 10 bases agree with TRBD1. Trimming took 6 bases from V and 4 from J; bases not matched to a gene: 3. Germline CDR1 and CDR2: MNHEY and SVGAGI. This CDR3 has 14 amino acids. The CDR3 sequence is CASRRGQGNQPQHF. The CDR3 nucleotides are TGTGCCAGCAGAAGGGGACAGGGGAATCAGCCCCAGCATTTT.